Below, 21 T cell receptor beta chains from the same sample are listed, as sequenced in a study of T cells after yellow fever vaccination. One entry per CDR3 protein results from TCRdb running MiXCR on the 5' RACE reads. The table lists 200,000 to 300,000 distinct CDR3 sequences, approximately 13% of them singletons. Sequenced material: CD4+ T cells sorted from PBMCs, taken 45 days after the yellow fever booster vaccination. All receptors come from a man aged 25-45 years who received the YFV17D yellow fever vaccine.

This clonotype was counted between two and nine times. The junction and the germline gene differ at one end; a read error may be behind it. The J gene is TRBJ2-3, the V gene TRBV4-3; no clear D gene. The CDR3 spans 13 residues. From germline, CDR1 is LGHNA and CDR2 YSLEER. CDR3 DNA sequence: TGCGCCAGCAGCCAAGTTTTGAAGTCTGATCATCTCTTT. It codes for CASSQVLKSDHLF.

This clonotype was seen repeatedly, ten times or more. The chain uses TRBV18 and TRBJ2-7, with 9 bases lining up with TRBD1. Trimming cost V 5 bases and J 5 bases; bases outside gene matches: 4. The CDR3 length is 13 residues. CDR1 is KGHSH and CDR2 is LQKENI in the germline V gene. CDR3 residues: CASSGTGTNEQYF. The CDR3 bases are TGTGCCAGCTCAGGGACAGGGACCAACGAGCAGTACTTC.

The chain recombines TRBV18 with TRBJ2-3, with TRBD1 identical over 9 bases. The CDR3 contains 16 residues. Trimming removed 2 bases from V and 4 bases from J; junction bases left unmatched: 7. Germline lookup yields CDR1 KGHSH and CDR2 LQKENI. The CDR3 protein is CASSPLGQGFSDTQYF. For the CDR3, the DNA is TGTGCCAGCTCACCATTGGGACAGGGATTTTCAGATACGCAGTATTTT.

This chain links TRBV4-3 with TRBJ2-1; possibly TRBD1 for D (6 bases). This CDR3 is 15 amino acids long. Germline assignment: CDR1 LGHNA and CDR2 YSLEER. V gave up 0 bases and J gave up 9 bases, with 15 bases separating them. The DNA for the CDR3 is TGCGCCAGCAGCCAAGAACTATCTCCAGGGGTTGAGCAGTTCTTC. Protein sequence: CASSQELSPGVEQFF.

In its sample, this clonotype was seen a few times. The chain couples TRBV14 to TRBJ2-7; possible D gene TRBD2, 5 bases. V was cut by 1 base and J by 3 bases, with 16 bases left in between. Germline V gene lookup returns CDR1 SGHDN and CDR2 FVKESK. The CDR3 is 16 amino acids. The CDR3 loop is CASSQGGSSPIYEQYF. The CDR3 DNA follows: TGTGCCAGCAGCCAAGGCGGGTCCTCACCGATCTACGAGCAGTACTTC.

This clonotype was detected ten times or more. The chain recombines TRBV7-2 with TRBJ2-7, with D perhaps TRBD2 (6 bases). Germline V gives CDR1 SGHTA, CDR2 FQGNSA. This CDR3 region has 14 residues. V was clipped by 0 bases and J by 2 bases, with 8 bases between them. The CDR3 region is CASSLAGGAYEQYF. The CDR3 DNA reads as TGTGCCAGCAGCTTAGCGGGGGGTGCCTACGAGCAGTACTTC.

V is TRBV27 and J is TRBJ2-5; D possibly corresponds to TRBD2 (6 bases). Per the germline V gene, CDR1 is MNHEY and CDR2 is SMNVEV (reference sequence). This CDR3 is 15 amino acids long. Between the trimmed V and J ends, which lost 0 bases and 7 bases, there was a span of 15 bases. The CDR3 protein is CASSLSIGGPGTQYF. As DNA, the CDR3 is TGTGCCAGCAGTTTATCGATCGGAGGGCCCGGGACCCAGTACTTC.

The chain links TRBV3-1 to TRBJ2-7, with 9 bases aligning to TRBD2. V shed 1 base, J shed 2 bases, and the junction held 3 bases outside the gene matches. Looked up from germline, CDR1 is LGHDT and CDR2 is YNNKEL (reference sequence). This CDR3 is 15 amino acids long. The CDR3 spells CASSQGLAGTYEQYF. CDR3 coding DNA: TGTGCCAGCAGCCAAGGCCTAGCGGGAACCTACGAGCAGTACTTC.

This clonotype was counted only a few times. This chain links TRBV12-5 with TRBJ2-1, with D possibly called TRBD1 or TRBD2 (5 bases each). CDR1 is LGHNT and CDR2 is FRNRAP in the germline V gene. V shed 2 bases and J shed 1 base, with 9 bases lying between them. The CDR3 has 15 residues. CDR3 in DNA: TGTGCTAGTGGTTTGTGGGACGGATCCTACAATGAGCAGTTCTTC. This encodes CASGLWDGSYNEQFF.

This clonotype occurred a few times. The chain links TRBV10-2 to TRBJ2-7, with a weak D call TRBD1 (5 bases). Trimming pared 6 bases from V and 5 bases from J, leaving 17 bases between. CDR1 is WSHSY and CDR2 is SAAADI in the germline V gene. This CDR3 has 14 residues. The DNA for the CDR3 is TGCGCCAGCAGCGACCAGGGTTGGGCGAACGAGCAGTACTTC. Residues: CASSDQGWANEQYF.

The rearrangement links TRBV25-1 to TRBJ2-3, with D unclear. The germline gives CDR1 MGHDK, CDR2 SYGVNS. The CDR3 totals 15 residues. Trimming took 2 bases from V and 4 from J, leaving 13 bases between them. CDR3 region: CASSEAIPRADTQYF. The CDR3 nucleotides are TGTGCCAGCAGTGAAGCCATCCCAAGGGCAGATACGCAGTATTTT.

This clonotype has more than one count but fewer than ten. The CDR3: CASSLGGVEGYEQYF. The CDR3 bases are TGTGCCAGCAGCTTAGGCGGGGTTGAAGGTTACGAGCAGTACTTC. The J gene is TRBJ2-7, the V gene TRBV11-3; possible D gene TRBD2, 6 bases. V shed 1 base and J shed 4 bases, with 14 bases lying between them. The CDR3 is 15 residues long. CDR1 and CDR2 (germline): SGHNT, YENEEA. The whole variable domain, filled in from reference TRBV11-3 and TRBJ2-7, reads EAGVVQSPRYKIIEKKQPVAFWCNPISGHNTLYWYLQNLGQGPELLIRYENEEAVDDSQLPKDRFSAERLKGVDSTLKIQPAELGDSAVYLCASSLGGVEGYEQYFGPGTRLTVT.

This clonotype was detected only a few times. The CDR3 sequence is CASSSLVTGGNTGELFF. The CDR3 bases are TGTGCCAGCAGCTCATTAGTGACAGGGGGCAACACCGGGGAGCTGTTTTTT. This chain joins TRBV7-9 and TRBJ2-2; 10 bases are a match to TRBD1. J was trimmed by 2 bases and V by 4 bases; bases with no gene match: 7. This CDR3 comprises 17 residues. CDR1 is SEHNR, CDR2 FQNEAQ, per germline (reference sequence).

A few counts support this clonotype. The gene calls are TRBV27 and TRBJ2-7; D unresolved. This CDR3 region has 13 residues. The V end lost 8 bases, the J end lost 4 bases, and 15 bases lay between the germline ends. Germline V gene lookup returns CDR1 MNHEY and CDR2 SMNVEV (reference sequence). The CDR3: CASRLGGSYEQYF. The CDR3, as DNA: TGTGCCAGCCGCCTCGGTGGTTCGTACGAGCAGTACTTC.

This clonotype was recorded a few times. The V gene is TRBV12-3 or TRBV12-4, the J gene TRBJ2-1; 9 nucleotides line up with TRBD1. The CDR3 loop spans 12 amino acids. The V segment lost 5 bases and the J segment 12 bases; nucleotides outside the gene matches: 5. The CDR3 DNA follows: TGTGCCAGCAGTGTACAGGGGGCTGGGCAGTTCTTC. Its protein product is CASSVQGAGQFF.

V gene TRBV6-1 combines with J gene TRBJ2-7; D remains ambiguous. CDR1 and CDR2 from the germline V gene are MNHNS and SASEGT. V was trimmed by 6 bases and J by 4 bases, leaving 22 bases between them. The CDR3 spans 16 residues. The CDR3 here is CASSSVYRPRMYEQYF. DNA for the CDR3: TGTGCCAGCAGCTCCGTTTATAGGCCCAGGATGTACGAGCAGTACTTC.

CDR3 amino acids: CASSLAIQETQYF. In nucleotides, the CDR3 is TGTGCCAGCAGCTTAGCGATTCAAGAGACCCAGTACTTC. This chain connects TRBV7-6 to TRBJ2-5; the D is unclear. CDR3 length: 13 amino acids. CDR1 and CDR2 (germline): SGHVS, FNYEAQ. V was pared by 0 bases and J by 2 bases, with 4 bases between.

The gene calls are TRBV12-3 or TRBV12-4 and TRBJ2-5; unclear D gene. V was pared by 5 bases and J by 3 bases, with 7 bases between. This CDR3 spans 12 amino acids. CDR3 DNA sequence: TGTGCCAGCAGTCAGGCCAAAGAGACCCAGTACTTC. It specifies CASSQAKETQYF.

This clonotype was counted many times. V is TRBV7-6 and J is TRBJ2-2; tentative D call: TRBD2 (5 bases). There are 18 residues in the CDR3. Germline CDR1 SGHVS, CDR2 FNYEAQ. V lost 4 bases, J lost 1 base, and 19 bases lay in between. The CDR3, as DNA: TGTGCCAGCAGCTCCTTAGGTCGGGGAGCTCAGAACACCGGGGAGCTGTTTTTT. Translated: CASSSLGRGAQNTGELFF.

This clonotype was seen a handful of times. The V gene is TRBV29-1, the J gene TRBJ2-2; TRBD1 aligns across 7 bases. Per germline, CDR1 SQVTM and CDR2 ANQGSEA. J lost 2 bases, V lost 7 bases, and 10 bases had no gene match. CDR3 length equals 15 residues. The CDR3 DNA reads TGCAGCGCCCGGGTGGGGACAGCTAACACCGGGGAGCTGTTTTTT. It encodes CSARVGTANTGELFF.

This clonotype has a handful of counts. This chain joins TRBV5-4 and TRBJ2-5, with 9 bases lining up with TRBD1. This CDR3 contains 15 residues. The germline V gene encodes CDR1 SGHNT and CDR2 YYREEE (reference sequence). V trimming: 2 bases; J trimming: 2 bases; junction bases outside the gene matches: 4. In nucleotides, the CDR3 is TGTGCCAGCAGCTTAACTGGACAGGGGCAAGAGACCCAGTACTTC. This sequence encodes CASSLTGQGQETQYF.